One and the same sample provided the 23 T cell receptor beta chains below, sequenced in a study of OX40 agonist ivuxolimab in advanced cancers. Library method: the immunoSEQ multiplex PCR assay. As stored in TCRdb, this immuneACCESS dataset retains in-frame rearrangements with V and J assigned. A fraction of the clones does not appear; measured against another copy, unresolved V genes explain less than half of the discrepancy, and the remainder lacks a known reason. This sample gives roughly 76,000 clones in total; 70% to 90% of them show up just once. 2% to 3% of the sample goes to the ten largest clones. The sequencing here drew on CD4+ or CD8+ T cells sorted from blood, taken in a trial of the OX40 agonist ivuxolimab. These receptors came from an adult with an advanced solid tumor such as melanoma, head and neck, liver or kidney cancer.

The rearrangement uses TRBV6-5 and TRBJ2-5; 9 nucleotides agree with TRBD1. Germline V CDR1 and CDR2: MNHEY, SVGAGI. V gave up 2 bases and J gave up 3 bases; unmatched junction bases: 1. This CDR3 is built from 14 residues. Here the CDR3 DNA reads TGTGCCAGCAGTTACGGACAGGGGAAAGAGACCCAGTACTTC. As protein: CASSYGQGKETQYF.

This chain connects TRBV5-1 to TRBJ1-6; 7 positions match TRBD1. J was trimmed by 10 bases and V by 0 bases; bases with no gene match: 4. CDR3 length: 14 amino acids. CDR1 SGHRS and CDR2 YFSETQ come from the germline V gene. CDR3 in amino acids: CASSLDRGESPLHF. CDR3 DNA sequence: TGCGCCAGCAGCTTGGACAGGGGAGAATCACCCCTCCACTTT.

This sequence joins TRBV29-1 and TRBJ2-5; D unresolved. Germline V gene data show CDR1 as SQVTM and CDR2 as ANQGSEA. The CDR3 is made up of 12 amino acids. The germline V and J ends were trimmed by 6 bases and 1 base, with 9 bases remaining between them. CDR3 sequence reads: CSVDIAQETQYF. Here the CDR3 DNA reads TGCAGCGTCGACATAGCCCAAGAGACCCAGTACTTC. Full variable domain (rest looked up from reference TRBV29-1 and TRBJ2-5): SAVISQKPSRDICQRGTSLTIQCQVDSQVTMMFWYRQQPGQSLTLIATANQGSEATYESGFVIDKFPISRPNLTFSTLTVSNMSPEDSSIYLCSVDIAQETQYFGPGTRLLVL.

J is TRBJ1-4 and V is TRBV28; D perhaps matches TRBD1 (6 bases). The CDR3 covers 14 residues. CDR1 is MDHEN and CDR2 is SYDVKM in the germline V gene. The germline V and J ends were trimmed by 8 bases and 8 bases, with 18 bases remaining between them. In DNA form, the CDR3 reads TGTGCCAGCGGTAGCTTAGGGGGTTTGGAAAAACTGTTTTTT. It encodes CASGSLGGLEKLFF.

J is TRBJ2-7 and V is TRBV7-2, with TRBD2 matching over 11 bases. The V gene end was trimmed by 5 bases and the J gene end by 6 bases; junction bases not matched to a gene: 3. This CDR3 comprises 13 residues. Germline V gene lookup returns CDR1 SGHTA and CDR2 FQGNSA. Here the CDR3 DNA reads TGTGCCAGCAGCAGCGGGACTAGCGGCGAGCAGTACGTC. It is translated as CASSSGTSGEQYV.

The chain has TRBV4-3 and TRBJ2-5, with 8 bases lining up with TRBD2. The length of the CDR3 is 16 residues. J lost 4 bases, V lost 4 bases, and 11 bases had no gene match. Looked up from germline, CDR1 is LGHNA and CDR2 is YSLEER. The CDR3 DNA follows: TGCGCCAGCAGCCGATCCTCGGGAGGGGGTGGAGAGACCCAGTACTTC. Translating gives CASSRSSGGGGETQYF.

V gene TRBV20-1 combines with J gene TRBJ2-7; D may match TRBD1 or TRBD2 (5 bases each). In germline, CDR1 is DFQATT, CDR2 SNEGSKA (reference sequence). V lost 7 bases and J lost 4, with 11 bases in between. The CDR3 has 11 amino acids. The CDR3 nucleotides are TGCAGTGGGGGGTCTAATTACGAGCAGTACGTC. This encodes CSGGSNYEQYV.

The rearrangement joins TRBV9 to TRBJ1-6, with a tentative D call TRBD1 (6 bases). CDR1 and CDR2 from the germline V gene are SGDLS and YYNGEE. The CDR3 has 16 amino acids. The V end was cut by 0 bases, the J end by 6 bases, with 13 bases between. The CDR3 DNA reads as TGTGCCAGCAGCGTAGGGAGGGAGGGGGGTAATTCACCCCTCCACTTT. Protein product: CASSVGREGGNSPLHF.

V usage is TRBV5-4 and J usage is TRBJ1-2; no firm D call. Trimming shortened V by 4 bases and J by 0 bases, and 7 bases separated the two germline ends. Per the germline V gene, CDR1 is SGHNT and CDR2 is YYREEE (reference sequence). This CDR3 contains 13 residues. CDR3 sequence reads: CASSPTANYGYTF. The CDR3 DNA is TGTGCCAGCAGCCCTACAGCTAACTATGGCTACACCTTC.

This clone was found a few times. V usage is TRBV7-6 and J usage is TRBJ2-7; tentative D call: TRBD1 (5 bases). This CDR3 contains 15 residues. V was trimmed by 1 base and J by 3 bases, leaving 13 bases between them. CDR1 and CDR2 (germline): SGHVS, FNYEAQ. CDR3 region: CASSLVAGPIYEQYF. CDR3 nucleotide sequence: TGTGCCAGCAGCTTAGTGGCAGGGCCGATCTACGAGCAGTACTTC.

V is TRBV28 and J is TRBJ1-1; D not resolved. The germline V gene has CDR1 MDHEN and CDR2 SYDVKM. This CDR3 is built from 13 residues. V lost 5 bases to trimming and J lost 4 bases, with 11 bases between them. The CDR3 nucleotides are TGTGCCAGCAGTCCCCTCGGACGCACTGAAGCTTTCTTT. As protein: CASSPLGRTEAFF.

The CDR3 loop reads CASTLAGRTDTQYF. In DNA form, the CDR3 reads TGTGCCAGCACACTAGCGGGACGCACAGATACGCAGTATTTT. The J gene is TRBJ2-3, the V gene TRBV2; 10 positions match TRBD2. The CDR3 sequence is 14 residues long. The V segment lost 7 bases and the J segment 1 base; nucleotides outside the gene matches: 2. The germline CDR1 and CDR2 sequences are SNHLY and FYNNEI.

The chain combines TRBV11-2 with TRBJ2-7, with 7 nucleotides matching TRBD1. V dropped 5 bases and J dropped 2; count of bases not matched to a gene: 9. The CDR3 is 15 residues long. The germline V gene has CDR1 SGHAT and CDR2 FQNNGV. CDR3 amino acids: CASSPRGQGAYEQYF. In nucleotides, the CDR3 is TGTGCCAGCAGCCCGAGGGGGCAGGGAGCCTACGAGCAGTACTTC.

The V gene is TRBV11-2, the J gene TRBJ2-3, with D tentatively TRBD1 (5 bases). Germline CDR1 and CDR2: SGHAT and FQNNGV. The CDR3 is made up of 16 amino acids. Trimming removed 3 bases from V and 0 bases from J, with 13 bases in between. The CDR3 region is CASSFSDRTSTDTQYF. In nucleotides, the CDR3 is TGTGCCAGCAGCTTCAGTGACAGAACTAGCACAGATACGCAGTATTTT.

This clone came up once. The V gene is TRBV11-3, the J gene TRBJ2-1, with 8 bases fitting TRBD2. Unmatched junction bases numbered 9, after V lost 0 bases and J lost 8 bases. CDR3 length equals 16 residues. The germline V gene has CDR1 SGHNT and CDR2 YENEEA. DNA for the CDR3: TGTGCCAGCAGCTTAGAAGGTAGCGGGGTTCAGGATGAGCAGTTCTTC. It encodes CASSLEGSGVQDEQFF.

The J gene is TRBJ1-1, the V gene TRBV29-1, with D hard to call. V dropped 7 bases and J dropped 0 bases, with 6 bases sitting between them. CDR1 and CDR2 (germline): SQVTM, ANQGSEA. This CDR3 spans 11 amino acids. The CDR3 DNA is TGCAGCGCTTCCGTGAACACTGAAGCTTTCTTT. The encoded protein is CSASVNTEAFF. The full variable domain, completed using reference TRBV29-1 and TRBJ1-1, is SAVISQKPSRDICQRGTSLTIQCQVDSQVTMMFWYRQQPGQSLTLIATANQGSEATYESGFVIDKFPISRPNLTFSTLTVSNMSPEDSSIYLCSASVNTEAFFGQGTRLTVV.

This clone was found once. The CDR3 DNA reads as TGTGCCAGCAGGCCAACACTAAATTCACCCCTCCACTTT. This translates into CASRPTLNSPLHF. V and J are TRBV28 and TRBJ1-6; D ambiguous. CDR3 size: 13 residues. CDR1 and CDR2 from the germline V gene are MDHEN and SYDVKM. The V end lost 6 bases, the J end lost 7 bases, and 10 bases lay between the germline ends.

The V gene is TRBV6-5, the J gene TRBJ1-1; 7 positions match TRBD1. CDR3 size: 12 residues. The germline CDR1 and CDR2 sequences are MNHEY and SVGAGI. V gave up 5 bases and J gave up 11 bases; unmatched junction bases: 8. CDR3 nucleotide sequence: TGTGCCAGCAGTAACCGACAGGGTGGGGCTTTCTTT. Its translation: CASSNRQGGAFF.

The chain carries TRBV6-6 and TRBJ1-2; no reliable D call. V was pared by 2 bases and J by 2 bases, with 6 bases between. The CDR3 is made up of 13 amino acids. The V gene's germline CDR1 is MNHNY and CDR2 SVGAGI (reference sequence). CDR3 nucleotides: TGTGCCAGCAGTTACGGGGAGAACTATGGCTACACCTTC. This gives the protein CASSYGENYGYTF.

The CDR3 sequence: CASSLSLRCRSGNQPQHF. The CDR3 DNA sequence: TGTGCCAGCAGCCTATCCCTTAGATGTCGGTCAGGAAATCAGCCCCAGCATTTT. The chain employs TRBV7-6 and TRBJ1-5, with D hard to call. The CDR3 spans 18 residues. Germline V gene sequence: CDR1 SGHVS, CDR2 FNYEAQ. The V gene lost 5 bases and the J gene lost 4 bases, with 24 bases spanning the gap.

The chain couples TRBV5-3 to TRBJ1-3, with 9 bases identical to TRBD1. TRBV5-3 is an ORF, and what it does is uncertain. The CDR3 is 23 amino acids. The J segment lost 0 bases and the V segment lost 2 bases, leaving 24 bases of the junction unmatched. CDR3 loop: CARSFTFVIRDRVISDSGNTIYF. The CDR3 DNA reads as TGTGCCAGAAGCTTCACCTTTGTAATTCGGGACAGGGTAATTTCGGACTCTGGAAACACCATATATTTT.

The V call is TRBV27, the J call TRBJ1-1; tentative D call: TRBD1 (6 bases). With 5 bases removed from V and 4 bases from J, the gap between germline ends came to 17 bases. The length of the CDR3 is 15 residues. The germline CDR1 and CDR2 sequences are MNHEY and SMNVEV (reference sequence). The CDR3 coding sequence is TGTGCCAGCAGTGCGGCCAGGGGCGGGGGCACTGAAGCTTTCTTT. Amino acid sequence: CASSAARGGGTEAFF.

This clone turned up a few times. The CDR3 bases are TGTGCCAGCACGGCAGGGGGCGCGGGCACCGGGGAGCTGTTTTTT. This codes for CASTAGGAGTGELFF. The V and J genes are TRBV2 and TRBJ2-2; 8 nucleotides align to TRBD1. The CDR3 is made up of 15 amino acids. J lost 4 bases, V lost 7 bases, and 8 bases had no gene match. Per germline, CDR1 SNHLY and CDR2 FYNNEI. The variable domain in full, with the rest retrieved from reference TRBV2 and TRBJ2-2, is EPEVTQTPSHQVTQMGQEVILRCVPISNHLYFYWYRQILGQKVEFLVSFYNNEISEKSEIFDDQFSVERPDGSNFTLKIRSTKLEDSAMYFCASTAGGAGTGELFFGEGSRLTVL.